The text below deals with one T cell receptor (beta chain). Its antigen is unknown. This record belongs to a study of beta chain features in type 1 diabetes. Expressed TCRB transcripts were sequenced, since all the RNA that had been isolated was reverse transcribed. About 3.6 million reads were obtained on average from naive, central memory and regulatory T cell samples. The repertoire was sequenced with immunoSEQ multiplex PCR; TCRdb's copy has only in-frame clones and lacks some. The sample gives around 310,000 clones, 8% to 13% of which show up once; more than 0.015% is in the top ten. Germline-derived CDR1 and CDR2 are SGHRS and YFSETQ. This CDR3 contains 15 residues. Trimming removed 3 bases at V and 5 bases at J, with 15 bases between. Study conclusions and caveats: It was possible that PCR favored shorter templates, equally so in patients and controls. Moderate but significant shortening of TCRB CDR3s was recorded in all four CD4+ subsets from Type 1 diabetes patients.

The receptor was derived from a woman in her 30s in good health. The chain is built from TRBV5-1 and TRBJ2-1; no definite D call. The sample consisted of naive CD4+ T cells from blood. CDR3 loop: CASSSAPIRDNEQFF. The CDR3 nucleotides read TGCGCCAGCAGCTCTGCACCCATCCGGGACAATGAGCAGTTCTTC.